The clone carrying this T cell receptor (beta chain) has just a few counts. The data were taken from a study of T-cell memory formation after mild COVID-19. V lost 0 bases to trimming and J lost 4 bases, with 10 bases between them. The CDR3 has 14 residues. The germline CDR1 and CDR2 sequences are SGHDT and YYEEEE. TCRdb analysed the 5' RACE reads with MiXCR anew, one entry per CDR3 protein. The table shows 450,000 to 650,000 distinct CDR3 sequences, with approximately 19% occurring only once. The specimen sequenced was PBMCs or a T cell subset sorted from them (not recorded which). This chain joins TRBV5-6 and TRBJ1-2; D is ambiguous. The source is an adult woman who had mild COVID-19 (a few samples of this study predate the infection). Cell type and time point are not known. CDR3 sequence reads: CASSLATSGYGYTF. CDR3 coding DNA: TGTGCCAGCAGCTTGGCCACCAGCGGCTATGGCTACACCTTC.